The clone carrying this T cell receptor (beta chain) has a count of ten or more. Its specificity is not known. V dropped 4 bases and J dropped 4 bases, with 10 bases sitting between them. The CDR3 has 13 amino acids. This entry is derived from a study of T cell repertoires in cytomegalovirus infection. In the study overall: Through public TCR beta signatures, both CMV infection and matching HLA type were indicated. Study-wide findings and caveats: HLA-C-restricted, CMV-specific TCR beta clonotypes were dominant ex vivo.

Each CDR3 protein gets one entry after TCRdb re-called the reads with MiXCR. Altogether roughly 920,000 distinct CDR3 sequences are present, about a third being singletons, with the ten largest covering around 15%. The chain carries TRBV12-3 or TRBV12-4 and TRBJ2-5, with unresolved D. This specimen was cultured CD8+ T cells from PBMCs, taken from culture after CMV antigen stimulation. The receptor was isolated from a human donor in good health (CMV status not recorded). Some clones in this sample may be carry-over from other donors' samples. The CDR3 DNA reads as TGTGCCAGCAGTTCGGACCTTTCAGAGACCCAGTACTTC. It is translated as CASSSDLSETQYF.